This T cell receptor (beta chain) was recovered during a study of blood T cell repertoires in COVID-19. Looking at the study overall: Nucleic acid was either cDNA or gDNA, and it came from T cells, B-cell-depleted T cells, or PBMCs.

Enrolled through a virtual design, the participants were between roughly 18 and 90 years of age and came from approximately 25 US areas. Allocation to cohorts depended on clinical history reported by the participants. The table lists this clone with a count of one. In the source study's methods: Amplification of reference gene primers provided the estimated nucleated cell counts. This table comes from immunoSEQ multiplex PCR, and its TCRdb copy is limited to in-frame clones, with some not included. V and J calls and clone size are given by that table; D and trimming were obtained from the DNA. Among under 450,000 clones listed, about 89% were seen once. The CDR3 has 13 amino acids. In germline, CDR1 is SGHAT, CDR2 FQNNGV. Trimming stripped 6 bases from V and 7 bases from J, with 15 bases between.

The chain employs TRBV11-2 and TRBJ1-1; D might be TRBD1 (6 bases). This receptor was obtained from a woman aged 40 to 49 who had been exposed to COVID-19. The sequenced sample consisted of PBMCs or T cells enriched from blood (not recorded which). CDR3 in amino acids: CASSRTGNNEAFF. DNA of the CDR3: TGTGCCAGCAGTAGAACAGGGAATAATGAAGCTTTCTTT.